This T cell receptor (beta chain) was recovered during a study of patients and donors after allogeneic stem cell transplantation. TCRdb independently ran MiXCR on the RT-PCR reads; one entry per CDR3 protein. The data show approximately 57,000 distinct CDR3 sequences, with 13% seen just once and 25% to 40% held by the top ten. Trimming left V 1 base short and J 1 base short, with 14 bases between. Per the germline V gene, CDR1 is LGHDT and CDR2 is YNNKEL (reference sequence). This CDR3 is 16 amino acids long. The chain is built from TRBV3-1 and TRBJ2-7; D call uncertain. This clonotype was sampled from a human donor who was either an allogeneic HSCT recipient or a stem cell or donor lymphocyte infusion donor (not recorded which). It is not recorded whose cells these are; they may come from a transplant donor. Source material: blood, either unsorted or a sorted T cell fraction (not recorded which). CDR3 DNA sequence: TGTGCCAGCAGCCAAGGGCCTGCCGGTACATCCTACGAGCAGTACTTC. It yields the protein CASSQGPAGTSYEQYF.